Following are 10 T cell receptor beta chains from one sample sequenced in a study of shared T cell receptors in the human thymus. Using immunoSEQ multiplex PCR, the repertoire was profiled, and TCRdb retains in-frame clones only, with some absent. In the table there are over 60,000 clones, roughly 96% of which are singletons. The specimen sequenced was thymocytes. These receptors were collected from a human donor.

The chain couples TRBV6-5 to TRBJ2-5; TRBD2 matches 7 bases. V trimming: 0 bases; J trimming: 2 bases; junction bases outside the gene matches: 0. The CDR3 contains 14 residues. CDR1 MNHEY and CDR2 SVGAGI come from the germline V gene. CDR3 loop: CASSYSGGQETQYF. CDR3 sequence (DNA): TGTGCCAGCAGTTACTCGGGGGGGCAAGAGACCCAGTACTTC.

This chain uses TRBV5-6 with TRBJ1-5, with a tentative D call TRBD1 (5 bases). The CDR3 length is 17 residues. Trimming shortened V by 2 bases and J by 0 bases, and 15 bases separated the two germline ends. Germline V lookup: CDR1 SGHDT, CDR2 YYEEEE. The CDR3 loop reads CASSLGVGGISNQPQHF. CDR3 sequence (DNA): TGTGCCAGCAGCTTAGGAGTGGGGGGGATTAGCAATCAGCCCCAGCATTTT. Drawing the rest from reference TRBV5-6 and TRBJ1-5, the complete variable domain is DAGVTQSPTHLIKTRGQQVTLRCSPKSGHDTVSWYQQALGQGPQFIFQYYEEEERQRGNFPDRFSGHQFPNYSSELNVNALLLGDSALYLCASSLGVGGISNQPQHFGDGTRLSIL.

This clone came up a few times. This rearrangement joins TRBV5-4 to TRBJ1-6, with D possibly matching TRBD1 (5 bases). The CDR3 is 20 residues long. CDR1 and CDR2 from the germline V gene are SGHNT and YYREEE (reference sequence). V lost 2 bases and J 7 bases, leaving 28 bases between the germline ends. This CDR3 is CASSFRASYSRVMGNSPLHF. CDR3 nucleotide sequence: TGTGCCAGCAGCTTTAGGGCTTCGTACAGCAGGGTTATGGGCAATTCACCCCTCCACTTT.

The chain links TRBV6-6 to TRBJ1-2; no reliable D call. The germline gives CDR1 MNHNY, CDR2 SVGAGI (reference sequence). V lost 5 bases and J 14 bases, leaving 6 bases between the germline ends. This CDR3 is 8 amino acids long. The CDR3 DNA reads as TGTGCCAGCAGTCAGTTGACCTTC. Translating gives CASSQLTF.

This rearrangement joins TRBV27 to TRBJ1-1; D call uncertain. The CDR3 extends over 15 amino acids. Trimming stripped 5 bases from V and 0 bases from J, with 13 bases between. The germline CDR1 and CDR2 sequences are MNHEY and SMNVEV (reference sequence). CDR3 nucleotide sequence: TGTGCCAGCAGTGCCAATAATTATATGAACACTGAAGCTTTCTTT. This gives the protein CASSANNYMNTEAFF.

V gene TRBV25-1 combines with J gene TRBJ2-7; D perhaps matches TRBD1 (6 bases). V was shortened by 10 bases and J by 3 bases, with 22 bases between the two germline ends. Per germline, CDR1 MGHDK and CDR2 SYGVNS. The CDR3 covers 15 residues. The CDR3 DNA sequence: TGTGCCACCCGCAGCCTCCTGGACAGCTTCTACGAGCAGTACTTC. Its protein product is CATRSLLDSFYEQYF.

The gene calls are TRBV15 and TRBJ2-3; no clear D gene. V was trimmed by 0 bases and J by 4 bases, leaving 14 bases between them. Per germline, CDR1 LNHNV and CDR2 YYDKDF (reference sequence). This CDR3 has 16 residues. The CDR3 reads CATSRDLRNGADTQYF. The CDR3 coding sequence is TGTGCCACCAGCAGAGACCTACGAAACGGTGCAGATACGCAGTATTTT.

This chain links TRBV4-3 with TRBJ2-5, with 9 bases fitting TRBD2. V trimming: 5 bases; J trimming: 5 bases; junction bases outside the gene matches: 9. This CDR3 comprises 15 residues. CDR1 is LGHNA, CDR2 YSLEER, per germline. The CDR3 protein is CASSSGGGGAETQYF. CDR3 DNA: TGCGCCAGCAGCTCAGGCGGCGGGGGGGCGGAGACCCAGTACTTC.

The V call is TRBV7-4, the J call TRBJ1-2; 7 bases line up with TRBD1. The CDR3 sequence is 16 residues long. The trim removed 4 bases at V and 6 bases at J, leaving 14 bases unmatched. Germline CDR1 is SGHVT and CDR2 is SQSDAQ. The CDR3 reads CASSSLRDSGKNGYTF. In DNA form, the CDR3 reads TGTGCCAGCAGCTCCCTCCGGGACAGCGGAAAAAATGGCTACACCTTC.

This chain connects TRBV15 to TRBJ2-1, with D unclear. Trimming shortened V by 0 bases and J by 10 bases, and 10 bases separated the two germline ends. Germline V gives CDR1 LNHNV, CDR2 YYDKDF (reference sequence). The CDR3 runs 13 residues. The chain's CDR3 is CATSRDALGEQFF. The CDR3 nucleotides read TGTGCCACCAGCAGAGACGCCCTCGGCGAGCAGTTCTTC.